Presented here are 14 T cell receptor beta chains from one specimen sequenced in a study of T-cell reconstitution after alpha-beta-depleted transplantation in children. Unique molecular identifiers were incorporated during preparation of the TCRbeta library. TCRdb processed the PCR reads anew with MiXCR; each CDR3 protein has one entry. The data show 700,000 to 850,000 distinct CDR3 sequences, with approximately 15% seen just once and about 4.6% held by the top ten. Sequences were derived from PBMCs, mostly from graft donor cells, sampled 360 days after TCRalphabeta/CD19-depleted stem cell transplant. These receptors were obtained from a male patient aged 10-17 years who had a stem cell transplant for acute lymphoblastic leukemia, so the T cells may come from the graft donor.

This clonotype has at least ten counts. The J gene is TRBJ2-5, the V gene TRBV12-3 or TRBV12-4; no clear D gene. V was cut by 6 bases and J by 3 bases, with 14 bases left in between. The CDR3 extends over 14 amino acids. The CDR3 reads CASREAPLEETQYF. Written as DNA, the CDR3 is TGTGCCAGCAGAGAAGCCCCCTTGGAAGAGACCCAGTACTTC.

The CDR3 bases are TGTGCCAGCAGCTTAAAGGGCTTCCTCTACGAGCAGTACTTC. It specifies CASSLKGFLYEQYF. V gene TRBV7-9 combines with J gene TRBJ2-7, with D hard to call. The CDR3 has 14 residues. V was cut by 2 bases and J by 3 bases, with 11 bases left in between. Per the germline V gene, CDR1 is SEHNR and CDR2 is FQNEAQ (reference sequence).

The sample holds a few counts of this clonotype. This chain joins TRBV27 and TRBJ2-7, with D maybe TRBD1 (6 bases). Deletions cut 0 bases from V and 2 bases from J, with 11 bases between. The germline V gene has CDR1 MNHEY and CDR2 SMNVEV (reference sequence). The length of the CDR3 is 15 residues. The CDR3 loop reads CASSLSVTGTYEQYF. The CDR3 bases are TGTGCCAGCAGTTTATCCGTGACAGGTACCTACGAGCAGTACTTC.

In this sample, this clonotype turned up a few times. The rearrangement joins TRBV7-9 to TRBJ2-1; possibly TRBD1 or TRBD2 for D (5 bases each). Germline CDR1 is SEHNR and CDR2 is FQNEAQ (reference sequence). The length of the CDR3 is 12 residues. V lost 6 bases and J lost 6, with 9 bases in between. Written as DNA, the CDR3 is TGTGCCAGCAGGGGACCCTCCAATGAGCAGTTCTTC. Protein: CASRGPSNEQFF. Filled out from reference TRBV7-9 and TRBJ2-1, the complete variable domain reads DTGVSQNPRHKITKRGQNVTFRCDPISEHNRLYWYRQTLGQGPEFLTYFQNEAQLEKSRLLSDRFSAERPKGSFSTLEIQRTEQGDSAMYLCASRGPSNEQFFGPGTRLTVL.

This clonotype has only a few counts. The rearrangement joins TRBV5-5 to TRBJ1-4; D ambiguous. Germline CDR1 reads SGHKS; CDR2 reads YYEKEE (reference sequence). V was cut by 4 bases and J by 8 bases, with 21 bases left in between. The CDR3 runs 16 residues. The CDR3 coding sequence is TGTGCCAGCAGCCCCTTTGGACGGACTGGGAGGGAAAAACTGTTTTTT. It translates to CASSPFGRTGREKLFF.

This clonotype occurred a few times. The chain has TRBV9 and TRBJ1-1; D gene unclear. Germline V CDR1 and CDR2: SGDLS, YYNGEE. With 0 bases removed from V and 4 bases from J, the gap between germline ends came to 13 bases. The CDR3 sequence is 15 residues long. CDR3 in amino acids: CASSVEPLRITEAFF. CDR3 DNA sequence: TGTGCCAGCAGCGTAGAACCCCTCAGGATCACTGAAGCTTTCTTT.

The genes are TRBV11-1 and TRBJ1-4; D might be TRBD1 (5 bases). The CDR3 has 18 residues. The V and J ends lost 0 bases and 4 bases respectively, with 18 bases between them. Germline V gene data show CDR1 as SGHAT and CDR2 as FQDESV (reference sequence). CDR3 loop: CASSLAQGRGKHNEKLFF. CDR3 DNA: TGTGCCAGCAGCTTAGCCCAGGGCCGGGGGAAGCATAATGAAAAACTGTTTTTT.

The chain combines TRBV5-6 with TRBJ1-1; no reliable D call. Trimming took off 4 bases at V and 5 bases at J, with 9 bases between the two ends. CDR3 length equals 12 residues. Germline values: CDR1 SGHDT, CDR2 YYEEEE. CDR3 nucleotides: TGTGCCAGCAGCCCTCAGAGGACTGAAGCTTTCTTT. Translation: CASSPQRTEAFF.

This clonotype has just a few counts. This may be a read error: a much more frequent sequence differs by one nucleotide. The chain employs TRBV5-5 and TRBJ1-1, with D possibly matching TRBD1 (5 bases). The germline CDR1 and CDR2 sequences are SGHKS and YYEKEE (reference sequence). This CDR3 has 13 amino acids. The ends were cut back, 2 bases at V and 3 bases at J, with 8 bases in the middle. For the CDR3, the DNA is TGTGCCAGCAGCTTAGGGGTGGACACTGAAGCTTTCTTT. Translating gives CASSLGVDTEAFF.

This clonotype has more than one count but fewer than ten. This chain connects TRBV29-1 to TRBJ2-5; D perhaps matches TRBD1 (6 bases). Germline V gives CDR1 SQVTM, CDR2 ANQGSEA. The CDR3 sequence is 13 residues long. Trimming removed 5 bases at V and 1 base at J, with 11 bases between. The CDR3 sequence: CSVTRQVQETQYF. In DNA, the CDR3 is TGCAGCGTTACCCGACAGGTCCAAGAGACCCAGTACTTC.

This chain joins TRBV6-5 and TRBJ1-6; D unresolved. V dropped 0 bases and J dropped 7 bases, with 10 bases sitting between them. Germline-derived CDR1 and CDR2 are MNHEY and SVGAGI. CDR3 length: 15 residues. This chain's CDR3 is CASSYSGGPNSPLHF. The CDR3 region has the DNA TGTGCCAGCAGTTACTCGGGAGGACCCAATTCACCCCTCCACTTT.

This clonotype was seen more than once but under ten times. V usage is TRBV5-1 and J usage is TRBJ2-5; D remains unclear. This CDR3 spans 15 amino acids. Trimming left V 1 base short and J 2 bases short, with 12 bases between. Germline CDR1 reads SGHRS; CDR2 reads YFSETQ. The CDR3 loop reads CASSLWSSQQETQYF. The CDR3 DNA is TGCGCCAGCAGCTTGTGGTCTAGTCAGCAAGAGACCCAGTACTTC.

This clonotype has only a few counts. The chain employs TRBV6-2 or TRBV6-3 and TRBJ2-7; D uncertain. Per the germline V gene, CDR1 is MNHEY and CDR2 is SVGEGT. The CDR3 extends over 14 amino acids. The V and J ends lost 2 bases and 2 bases respectively, with 10 bases between them. The CDR3 loop reads CASSYTTGPYEQYF. The CDR3, as DNA: TGTGCCAGCAGTTACACCACGGGCCCCTACGAGCAGTACTTC.

The genes are TRBV20-1 and TRBJ2-7; D may match TRBD1 or TRBD2 (5 bases each). The CDR3 contains 15 residues. Per the germline V gene, CDR1 is DFQATT and CDR2 is SNEGSKA (reference sequence). Trimming pared 5 bases from V and 7 bases from J, leaving 24 bases between. DNA for the CDR3: TGCAGTGCTTCCCGGACGGGACCTAGAGCGCGGGAGCAGTACTTC. This sequence encodes CSASRTGPRAREQYF.